Listed below are T cell receptor beta chains from one sample, sequenced in a study of CD8 T cells in ankylosing spondylitis. Via MiXCR, TCRdb re-called the 5' RACE reads, giving one row per CDR3 protein. Of fewer than 550,000 distinct CDR3 sequences in the sample, about 5.2% are singletons; the top ten hold roughly 3.2%. Sequenced input: blood, either unsorted or a sorted T cell fraction (not recorded which). These receptors all come from a male donor with ankylosing spondylitis. Each CDR3 is given without its conserved first and last residue. The D gene is left open where the match is weak.

TRBV11-2	TRBD2	TRBJ2-1	ASRIAGGDEQF
TRBV7-7	TRBD1	TRBJ2-1	ASSSGYRGQNEQF
TRBV7-2	-	TRBJ1-2	ASSTQRQDGYT
TRBV19	TRBD1	TRBJ1-5	ASSIPQGNQPQH
TRBV7-8	-	TRBJ2-7	ASSLASSRRTSYEQY
TRBV29-1	-	TRBJ2-5	SVGQRLSRDQY
TRBV20-1	TRBD1	TRBJ2-2	SAAGQGGTGELF
TRBV20-1	-	TRBJ1-2	SAGEPYGYT
TRBV27	TRBD2	TRBJ2-3	ASSPNQLAGELGAFTDTQY
TRBV7-6	-	TRBJ2-5	ASSLPGFQETQY
TRBV7-9	TRBD2	TRBJ2-1	ASSSHSTSGDYNEQF
TRBV19	TRBD1	TRBJ1-2	ASTRDRYYGYT
TRBV20-1	-	TRBJ1-2	SALDPNQRRYGYT
TRBV4-3	TRBD1	TRBJ2-7	ASSQGVGQESSYEQY
TRBV5-1	TRBD1	TRBJ2-7	ASSPDTGVLQQY
TRBV5-6	TRBD1	TRBJ1-5	ASSSGQSGQPQH
TRBV11-2	TRBD1	TRBJ2-5	ASSPGQGEQETQY
TRBV20-1	-	TRBJ2-5	SATPQSRRIQETQY
TRBV29-1	-	TRBJ2-5	SVVRSEETQY
TRBV4-3	-	TRBJ1-2	ASSQDWGDGYT
TRBV20-1	TRBD1	TRBJ2-7	SARDMGQGHEQY
TRBV7-2	-	TRBJ1-1	ASSLGVMNTEAF
TRBV4-2	-	TRBJ1-1	ASSHRGFGQSNTEAF
TRBV6-1	-	TRBJ1-5	ASSVEWPQH
TRBV7-2	TRBD1	TRBJ1-2	ASSTRTGDYGYT
TRBV5-1	-	TRBJ2-5	ASSLSRGETQY
TRBV2	-	TRBJ2-2	ASNRGSNTGELF
TRBV14	-	TRBJ2-7	ASSQLGQFQQY
TRBV11-2	-	TRBJ2-3	ASSLLGPREQY
TRBV6-2/TRBV6-3	TRBD2	TRBJ2-1	ASSYGGSDDEQF
TRBV20-1	-	TRBJ2-3	SAPGRGSTDTQY
TRBV20-1	-	TRBJ2-3	SVGREMADTQY
TRBV7-2	TRBD2	TRBJ2-3	ASSRRTRGDTQY
TRBV5-1	TRBD1	TRBJ2-6	ASSSGTGSGANVLT
TRBV5-1	TRBD1	TRBJ2-1	ASSLRDRVSEQF
TRBV27	-	TRBJ2-3	ASSERVDEDTQY
TRBV6-5	-	TRBJ1-1	ASSYDGLNTEAF
TRBV25-1	-	TRBJ2-5	ASSRQRGVGETQY
TRBV6-2/TRBV6-3	TRBD2	TRBJ2-7	ASSYTGGSTYEQY
TRBV7-2	-	TRBJ2-1	ASSLRTAGSYNEQF
TRBV12-3/TRBV12-4	-	TRBJ2-6	ASSSVFSGANVLT
TRBV5-1	TRBD1	TRBJ1-2	ASSSPDRALGGYT